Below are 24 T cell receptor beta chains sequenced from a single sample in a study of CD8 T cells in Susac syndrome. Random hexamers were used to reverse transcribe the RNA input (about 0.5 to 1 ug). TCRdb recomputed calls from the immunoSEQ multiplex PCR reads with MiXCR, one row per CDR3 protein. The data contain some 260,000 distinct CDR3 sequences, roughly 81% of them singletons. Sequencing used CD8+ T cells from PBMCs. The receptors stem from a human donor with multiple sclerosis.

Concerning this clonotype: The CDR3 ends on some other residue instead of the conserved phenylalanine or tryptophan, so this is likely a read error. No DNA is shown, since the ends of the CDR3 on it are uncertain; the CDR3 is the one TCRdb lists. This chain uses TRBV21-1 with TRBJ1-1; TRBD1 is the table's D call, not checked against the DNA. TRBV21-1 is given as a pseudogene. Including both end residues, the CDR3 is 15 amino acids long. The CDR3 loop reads CASSLFVTGRTEAFL.

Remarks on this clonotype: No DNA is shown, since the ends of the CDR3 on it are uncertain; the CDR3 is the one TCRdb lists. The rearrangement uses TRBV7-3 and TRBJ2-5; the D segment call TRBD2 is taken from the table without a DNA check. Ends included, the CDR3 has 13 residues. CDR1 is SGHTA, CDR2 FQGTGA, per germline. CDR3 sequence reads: CASSFGGGSPEYF.

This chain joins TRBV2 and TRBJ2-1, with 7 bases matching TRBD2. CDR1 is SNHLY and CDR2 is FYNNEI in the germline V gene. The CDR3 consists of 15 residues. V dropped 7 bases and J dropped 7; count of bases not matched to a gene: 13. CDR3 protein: CASTEGAGVANEQFF. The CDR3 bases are TGTGCCAGCACCGAAGGGGCGGGAGTGGCTAATGAGCAGTTCTTC. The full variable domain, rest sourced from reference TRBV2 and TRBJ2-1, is EPEVTQTPSHQVTQMGQEVILRCVPISNHLYFYWYRQILGQKVEFLVSFYNNEISEKSEIFDDQFSVERPDGSNFTLKIRSTKLEDSAMYFCASTEGAGVANEQFFGPGTRLTVL.

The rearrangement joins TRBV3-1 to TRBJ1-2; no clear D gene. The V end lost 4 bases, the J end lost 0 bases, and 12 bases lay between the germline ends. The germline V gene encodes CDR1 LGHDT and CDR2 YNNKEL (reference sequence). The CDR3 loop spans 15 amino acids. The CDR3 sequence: CASSPTRTANYGYTF. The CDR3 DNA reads TGTGCCAGCAGCCCCACCCGTACAGCTAACTATGGCTACACCTTC.

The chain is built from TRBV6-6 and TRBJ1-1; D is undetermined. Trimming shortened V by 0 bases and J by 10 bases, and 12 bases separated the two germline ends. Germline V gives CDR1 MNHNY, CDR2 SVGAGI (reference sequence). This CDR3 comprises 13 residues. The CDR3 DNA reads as TGTGCCAGCAGTTACTCCCAGGTAGTCGGAGCTTTCTTT. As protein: CASSYSQVVGAFF.

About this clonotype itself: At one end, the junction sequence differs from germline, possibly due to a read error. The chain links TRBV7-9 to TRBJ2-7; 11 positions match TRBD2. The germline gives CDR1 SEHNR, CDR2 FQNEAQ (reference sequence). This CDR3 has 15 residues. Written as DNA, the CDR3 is TGTGCCAGCAGCGGGACTAGCGGAAACTCCTACGAGCAGTGCTTC. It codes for CASSGTSGNSYEQCF.

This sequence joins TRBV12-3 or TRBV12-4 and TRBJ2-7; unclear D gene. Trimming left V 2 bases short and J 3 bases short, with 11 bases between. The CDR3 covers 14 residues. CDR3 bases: TGTGCCAGCAGTTTAACGCAGCTTATCTACGAGCAGTACTTC. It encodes CASSLTQLIYEQYF.

DNA of the CDR3: TGTGCCAGCAGCACCACAGGGATGCGCATTCAGTACTTC. Translated: CASSTTGMRIQYF. The chain uses TRBV11-2 and TRBJ2-4, with D possibly TRBD1 on 6 matching bases. Germline V gives CDR1 SGHAT, CDR2 FQNNGV. With 5 bases removed from V and 9 bases from J, the gap between germline ends came to 14 bases. The CDR3 covers 13 residues.

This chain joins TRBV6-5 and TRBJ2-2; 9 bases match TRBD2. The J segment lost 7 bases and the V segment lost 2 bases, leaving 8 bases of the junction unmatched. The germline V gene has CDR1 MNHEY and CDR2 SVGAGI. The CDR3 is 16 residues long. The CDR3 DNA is TGTGCCAGCAGTTACGTGGGCGGGAGGGCGGGCGGGGAGCTGTTTTTT. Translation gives CASSYVGGRAGGELFF.

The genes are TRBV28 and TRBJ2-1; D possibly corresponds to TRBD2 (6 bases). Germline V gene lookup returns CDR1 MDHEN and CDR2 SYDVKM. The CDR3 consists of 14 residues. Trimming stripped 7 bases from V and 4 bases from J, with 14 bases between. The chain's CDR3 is CASKDAGNYNEQFF. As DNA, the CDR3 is TGTGCCAGCAAGGATGCGGGGAATTACAATGAGCAGTTCTTC.

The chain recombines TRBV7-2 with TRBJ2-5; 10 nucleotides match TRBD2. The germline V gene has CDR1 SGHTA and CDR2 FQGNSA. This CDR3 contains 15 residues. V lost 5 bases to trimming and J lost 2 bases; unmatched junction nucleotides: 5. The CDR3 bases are TGTGCCAGCAGCAACCGGACTAGCGGTCAAGAGACCCAGTACTTC. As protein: CASSNRTSGQETQYF.

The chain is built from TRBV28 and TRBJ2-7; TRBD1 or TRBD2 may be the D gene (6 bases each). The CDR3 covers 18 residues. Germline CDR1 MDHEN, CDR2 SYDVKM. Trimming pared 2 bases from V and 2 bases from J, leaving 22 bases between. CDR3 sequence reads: CASSLEGGYDSRTYEQYF. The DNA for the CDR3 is TGTGCCAGCAGTTTAGAGGGGGGATACGACAGCCGAACCTACGAGCAGTACTTC.

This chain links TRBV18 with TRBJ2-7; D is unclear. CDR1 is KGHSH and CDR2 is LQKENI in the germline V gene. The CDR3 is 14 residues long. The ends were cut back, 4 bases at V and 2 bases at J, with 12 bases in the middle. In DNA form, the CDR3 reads TGTGCCAGCTCACACCCGGGTCAACCCTACGAGCAGTACTTC. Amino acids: CASSHPGQPYEQYF.

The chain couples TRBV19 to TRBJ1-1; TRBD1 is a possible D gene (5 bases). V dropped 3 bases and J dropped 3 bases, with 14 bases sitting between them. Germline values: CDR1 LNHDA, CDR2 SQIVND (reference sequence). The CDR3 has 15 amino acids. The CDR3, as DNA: TGTGCCAGTAGTATTCTTCGGATCAGGGACACTGAAGCTTTCTTT. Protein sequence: CASSILRIRDTEAFF. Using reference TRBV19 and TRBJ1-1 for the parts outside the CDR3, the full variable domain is DGGITQSPKYLFRKEGQNVTLSCEQNLNHDAMYWYRQDPGQGLRLIYYSQIVNDFQKGDIAEGYSVSREKKESFPLTVTSAQKNPTAFYLCASSILRIRDTEAFFGQGTRLTVV.

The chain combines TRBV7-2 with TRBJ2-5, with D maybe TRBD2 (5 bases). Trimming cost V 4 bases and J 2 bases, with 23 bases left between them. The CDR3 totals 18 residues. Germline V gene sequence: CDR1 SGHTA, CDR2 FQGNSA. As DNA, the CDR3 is TGTGCCAGCAGCTCAAACCGGCGTGGGGTGCCGGGGCAAGAGACCCAGTACTTC. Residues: CASSSNRRGVPGQETQYF.

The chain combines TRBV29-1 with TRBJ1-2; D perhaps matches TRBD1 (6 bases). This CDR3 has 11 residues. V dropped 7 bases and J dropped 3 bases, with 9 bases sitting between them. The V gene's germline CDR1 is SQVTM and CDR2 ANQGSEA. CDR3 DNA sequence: TGCAGCGGAAGGACAGACTATGGCTACACCTTC. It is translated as CSGRTDYGYTF.

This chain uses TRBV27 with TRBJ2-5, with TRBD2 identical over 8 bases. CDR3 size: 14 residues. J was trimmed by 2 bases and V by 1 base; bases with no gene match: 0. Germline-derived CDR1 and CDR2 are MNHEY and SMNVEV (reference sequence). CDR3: CASSLLAGQETQYF. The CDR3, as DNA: TGTGCCAGCAGTTTATTAGCGGGACAAGAGACCCAGTACTTC.

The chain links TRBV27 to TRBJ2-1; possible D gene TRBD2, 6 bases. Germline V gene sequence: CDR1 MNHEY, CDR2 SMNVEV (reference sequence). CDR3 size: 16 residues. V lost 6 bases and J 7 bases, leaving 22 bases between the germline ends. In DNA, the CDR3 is TGTGCCAGCAGCCTCAGCACGGGAGAGGTGGGGAATGAGCAGTTCTTC. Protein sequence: CASSLSTGEVGNEQFF.

The CDR3, as DNA: TGTGCCAGCAGCGGGCTGCTAGCCAAAAACATTCAGTACTTC. Its protein product is CASSGLLAKNIQYF. The chain employs TRBV9 and TRBJ2-4; D gene unclear. The CDR3 covers 14 residues. The V and J ends lost 3 bases and 0 bases respectively, with 7 bases between them. Germline loops: CDR1 SGDLS, CDR2 YYNGEE.

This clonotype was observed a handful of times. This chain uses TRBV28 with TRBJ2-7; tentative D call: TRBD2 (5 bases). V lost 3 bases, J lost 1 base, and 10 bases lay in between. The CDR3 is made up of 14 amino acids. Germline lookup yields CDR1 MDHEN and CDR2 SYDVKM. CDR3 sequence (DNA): TGTGCCAGCAGTTTGGGCGGGTTTTCCTACGAGCAGTACTTC. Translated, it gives CASSLGGFSYEQYF.

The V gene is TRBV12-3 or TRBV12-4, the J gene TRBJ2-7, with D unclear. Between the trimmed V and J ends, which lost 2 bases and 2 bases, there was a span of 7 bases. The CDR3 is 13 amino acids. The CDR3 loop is CASSLPATYEQYF. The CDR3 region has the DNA TGTGCCAGCAGTTTACCGGCTACCTACGAGCAGTACTTC.

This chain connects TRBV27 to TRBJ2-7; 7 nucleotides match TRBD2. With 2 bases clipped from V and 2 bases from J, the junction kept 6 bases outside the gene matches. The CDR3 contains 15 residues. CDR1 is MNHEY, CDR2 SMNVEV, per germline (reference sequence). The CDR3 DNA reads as TGTGCCAGCAGTTTAAGTTGGGACTACGCCTACGAGCAGTACTTC. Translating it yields CASSLSWDYAYEQYF.

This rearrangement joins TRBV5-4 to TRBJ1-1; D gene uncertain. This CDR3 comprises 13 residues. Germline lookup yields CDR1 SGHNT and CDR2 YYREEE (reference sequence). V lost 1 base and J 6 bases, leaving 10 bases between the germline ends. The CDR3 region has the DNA TGTGCCAGCAGCTTGTGGCCCGGACCTGAAGCTTTCTTT. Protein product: CASSLWPGPEAFF.

The CDR3 nucleotides read TGTGCCAGCAGCTCCCCACTTCGGGAGGTGGACACCGGGGAGCTGTTTTTT. Its protein product is CASSSPLREVDTGELFF. The chain links TRBV7-9 to TRBJ2-2; 7 nucleotides match TRBD2. The junction had 11 bases not matched to a gene; V was cut back by 4 bases and J by 3 bases. Germline assignment: CDR1 SEHNR and CDR2 FQNEAQ (reference sequence). The CDR3 loop spans 17 amino acids.